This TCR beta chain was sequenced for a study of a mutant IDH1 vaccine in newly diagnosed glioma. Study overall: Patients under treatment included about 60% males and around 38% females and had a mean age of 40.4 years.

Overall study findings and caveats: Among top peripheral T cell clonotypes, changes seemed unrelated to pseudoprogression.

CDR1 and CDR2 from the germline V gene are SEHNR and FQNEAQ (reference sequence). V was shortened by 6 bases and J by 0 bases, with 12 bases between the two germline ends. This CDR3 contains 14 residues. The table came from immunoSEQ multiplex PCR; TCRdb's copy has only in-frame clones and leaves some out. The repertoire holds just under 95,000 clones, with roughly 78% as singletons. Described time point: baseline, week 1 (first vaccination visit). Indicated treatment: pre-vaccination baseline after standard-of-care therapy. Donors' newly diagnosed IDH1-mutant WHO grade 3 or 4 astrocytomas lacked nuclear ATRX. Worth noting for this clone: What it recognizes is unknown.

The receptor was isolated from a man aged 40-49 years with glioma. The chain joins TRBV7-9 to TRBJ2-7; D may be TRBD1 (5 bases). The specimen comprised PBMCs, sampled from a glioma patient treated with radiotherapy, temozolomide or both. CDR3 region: CASSPLDNSYEQYF. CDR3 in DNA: TGTGCCAGCAGTCCTTTGGACAACTCCTACGAGCAGTACTTC. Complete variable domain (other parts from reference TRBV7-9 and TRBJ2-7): DTGVSQNPRHKITKRGQNVTFRCDPISEHNRLYWYRQTLGQGPEFLTYFQNEAQLEKSRLLSDRFSAERPKGSFSTLEIQRTEQGDSAMYLCASSPLDNSYEQYFGPGTRLTVT.